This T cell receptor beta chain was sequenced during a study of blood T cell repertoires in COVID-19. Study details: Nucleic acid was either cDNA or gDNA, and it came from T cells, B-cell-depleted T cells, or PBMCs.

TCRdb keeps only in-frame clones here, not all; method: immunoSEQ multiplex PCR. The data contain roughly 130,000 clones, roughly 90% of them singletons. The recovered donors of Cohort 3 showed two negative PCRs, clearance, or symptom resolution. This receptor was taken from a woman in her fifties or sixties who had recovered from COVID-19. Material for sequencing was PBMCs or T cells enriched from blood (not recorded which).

The CDR3 sequence is CASSPLLAGGPDEQFF. CDR3 DNA: TGTGCCAGCAGCCCCCTCCTAGCGGGGGGCCCCGATGAGCAGTTCTTC. This chain connects TRBV7-2 to TRBJ2-1; 11 bases agree with TRBD2. Germline-derived CDR1 and CDR2 are SGHTA and FQGNSA. The CDR3 extends over 16 amino acids. The J segment lost 8 bases and the V segment lost 5 bases, leaving 11 bases of the junction unmatched.